These 11 T cell receptor beta chains originate from one sample sequenced in a study of Graves' ophthalmopathy and Graves' hyperthyroidism. CDR3 regions of TCR beta were amplified from RNA transcripts. HTBI primers were employed in first-round RT-PCR, then a second-round multiplex PCR followed. TCRdb re-called the multiplex PCR reads with MiXCR, one entry per CDR3 protein. The sample has a few hundred thousand distinct CDR3 sequences; around 16% are singletons. Specimen: peripheral blood. Source of these receptors: a woman aged 18-29 years with Graves' ophthalmopathy.

There are many counts of this clonotype. The chain couples TRBV2 to TRBJ2-5; D call uncertain. The CDR3 loop spans 12 amino acids. Trimming left V 7 bases short and J 5 bases short, with 11 bases between. Germline assignment: CDR1 SNHLY and CDR2 FYNNEI. Written as DNA, the CDR3 is TGTGCCAGCAAGTCCCTTGGGGAGACCCAGTACTTC. As protein: CASKSLGETQYF.

V and J are TRBV7-3 and TRBJ2-7; 7 bases agree with TRBD1. Trimming removed 1 base from V and 5 bases from J; junction bases left unmatched: 8. There are 15 residues in the CDR3. Germline loops: CDR1 SGHTA, CDR2 FQGTGA. The CDR3 is CASSLMATGFNEQYF. The CDR3 nucleotides read TGTGCCAGCAGCTTAATGGCGACAGGGTTCAACGAGCAGTACTTC.

Ten or more counts support this clonotype. This chain uses TRBV27 with TRBJ2-7; D gene uncertain. This CDR3 has 14 residues. V was clipped by 0 bases and J by 2 bases, with 8 bases between them. Germline CDR1 and CDR2: MNHEY and SMNVEV (reference sequence). The CDR3: CASSLSKGTYEQYF. The DNA for the CDR3 is TGTGCCAGCAGTTTATCGAAGGGAACCTACGAGCAGTACTTC.

This clonotype was observed many times. The rearrangement uses TRBV12-3 or TRBV12-4 and TRBJ1-1; unclear D gene. The CDR3 sequence is 14 residues long. V was clipped by 6 bases and J by 1 base, with 12 bases between them. The CDR3 bases are TGTGCCAGCAGGCCAGACCGATGGAACACTGAAGCTTTCTTT. The encoded protein is CASRPDRWNTEAFF.

This clonotype was recorded many times. J is TRBJ1-3 and V is TRBV11-2; 10 bases fit TRBD1. The germline CDR1 and CDR2 sequences are SGHAT and FQNNGV. J gave up 1 base and V 5 bases, and 11 bases lay outside the gene matches. The CDR3 runs 18 residues. CDR3 sequence reads: CASSRTGGGGLSGNTIYF. DNA for the CDR3: TGTGCCAGCAGCCGGACAGGGGGGGGTGGACTGTCTGGAAACACCATATATTTT.

V and J are TRBV4-2 and TRBJ2-2; 12 bases match TRBD1. After removal of 5 bases from V and 4 bases from J, the junction contained 8 bases not matched to a gene. CDR1 and CDR2 from the germline V gene are LGHNA and YNFKEQ. There are 17 residues in the CDR3. The CDR3 sequence is CASSATGTGGSTGELFF. The DNA for the CDR3 is TGTGCCAGCAGCGCTACCGGGACAGGGGGCAGCACCGGGGAGCTGTTTTTT.

This clonotype was found many times. The chain links TRBV18 to TRBJ2-7, with 7 bases identical to TRBD1. With 8 bases clipped from V and 2 bases from J, the junction kept 6 bases outside the gene matches. Germline lookup yields CDR1 KGHSH and CDR2 LQKENI. The CDR3 loop spans 13 amino acids. CDR3 sequence reads: CASQEGGPYEQYF. CDR3 nucleotide sequence: TGTGCCAGCCAGGAAGGGGGCCCCTACGAGCAGTACTTC.

This clonotype was recorded many times. CDR3 nucleotides: TGCAGTGCTGGCGGATCGGGAGAGACCCAGTACTTC. Translated: CSAGGSGETQYF. The V call is TRBV20-1, the J call TRBJ2-5; D call uncertain. The germline V gene has CDR1 DFQATT and CDR2 SNEGSKA (reference sequence). Deletions cut 5 bases from V and 4 bases from J, with 11 bases between. The CDR3 has 12 amino acids.

The chain joins TRBV12-3 or TRBV12-4 to TRBJ2-5; D is undetermined. The V end lost 6 bases, the J end lost 2 bases, and 16 bases lay between the germline ends. The CDR3 consists of 15 residues. As DNA, the CDR3 is TGTGCCAGCAGCGTACGCGGTGGGAATCAAGAGACCCAGTACTTC. Protein sequence: CASSVRGGNQETQYF.

This clonotype was detected ten times or more. The V and J genes are TRBV11-1 and TRBJ2-7; D is unclear. Trimming removed 5 bases at V and 5 bases at J, with 16 bases between. This CDR3 region has 14 residues. The germline CDR1 and CDR2 sequences are SGHAT and FQDESV (reference sequence). The CDR3: CASSPPVYGDEQYF. In nucleotides, the CDR3 is TGTGCCAGCAGCCCCCCTGTATATGGAGACGAGCAGTACTTC.

Many counts were recorded for this clonotype. The V call is TRBV19, the J call TRBJ1-1, with 8 bases fitting TRBD1. Unmatched junction bases numbered 9, after V lost 4 bases and J lost 5 bases. The CDR3 extends over 15 amino acids. The germline CDR1 and CDR2 sequences are LNHDA and SQIVND (reference sequence). The CDR3, as DNA: TGTGCCAGTAGTACAGGGGGCTCCCTGGGGACTGAAGCTTTCTTT. It translates to CASSTGGSLGTEAFF.